This T cell receptor beta chain was captured by sequencing in a study of blood T cell repertoires in COVID-19. Looking at the study overall: In each case, the material was cDNA or gDNA derived from T cells, B-cell-depleted T cells, or PBMCs.

Seattle enrolled patients during active infection and tracked them longitudinally. The data were produced by immunoSEQ multiplex PCR, yet TCRdb's version contains in-frame clones alone and is incomplete. The repertoire holds some 240,000 clones, with about 82% as singletons. The TCR sequence derives from a woman in her 70s with COVID-19, enrolled during active disease. Material for sequencing was peripheral blood.

The CDR3 region has the DNA TGTGCCAGCAGCGTGTCCAACCTCAGGGTAAAGCAGTTCTTC. Translating it yields CASSVSNLRVKQFF. The V gene is TRBV13, the J gene TRBJ2-1; D might be TRBD1 (5 bases). V lost 5 bases and J lost 11, with 19 bases in between. The CDR3 is 14 amino acids. Germline V gene data show CDR1 as PRHDT and CDR2 as FYEKMQ (reference sequence).